Below are 30 T cell receptor beta chains sequenced from a single sample in a study of cytomegalovirus exposure and HLA in healthy donors. Primers included in the PCR were 60 Vbeta and 13 Jbeta primers. Assay: immunoSEQ multiplex PCR; the TCRdb copy retains only in-frame clones and omits some. This sample has about 160,000 clones, with 80% found just once. Sequenced input: PBMCs. The receptors were gathered from a male donor in good health and CMV-seropositive.

The V and J genes are TRBV5-4 and TRBJ1-5; weak D call: TRBD1 (6 bases). The germline V and J ends were trimmed by 4 bases and 1 base, with 9 bases remaining between them. CDR1 and CDR2 (germline): SGHNT, YYREEE (reference sequence). CDR3 length equals 14 residues. CDR3 residues: CASSLDRSNQPQHF. The CDR3, as DNA: TGTGCCAGCAGCCTCGACAGGAGCAATCAGCCCCAGCATTTT.

This clone was found once. The J gene is TRBJ1-2, the V gene TRBV30; the D is unclear. V was pared by 0 bases and J by 3 bases, with 23 bases between. The germline V gene encodes CDR1 GTSNPN and CDR2 SVGIG (reference sequence). This CDR3 comprises 18 residues. This CDR3 is CAWSVLPTRERTHYGYTF. The CDR3 DNA reads as TGTGCCTGGAGTGTACTCCCTACGAGGGAAAGAACGCACTATGGCTACACCTTC.

This chain connects TRBV20-1 to TRBJ2-5, with a possible D match to TRBD1 (5 bases). The J call may be in error: the DNA end matches TRBJ2-7 better. CDR3 size: 11 residues. The germline V gene encodes CDR1 DFQATT and CDR2 SNEGSKA (reference sequence). The DNA for the CDR3 is TGCAGTGCTAGTAGACAGAACGAGCAGTACTTC. Translating gives CSASRQNEQYF.

Note on this clone: Relative to the germline gene, one junction end is altered; a read error may explain this. The CDR3 spells CSSSLEGYRLFF. CDR3 DNA sequence: TGTTCCAGCAGCTTAGAGGGGTATAGGTTGTTTTTT. V and J are TRBV7-9 and TRBJ1-4; TRBD1 is a possible D gene (5 bases). There are 12 residues in the CDR3. Germline assignment: CDR1 SEHNR and CDR2 FQNEAQ (reference sequence).

The chain carries TRBV7-8 and TRBJ1-2, with TRBD1 as a possible D gene (5 bases). Trimming removed 5 bases at V and 3 bases at J, with 13 bases between. The CDR3 length is 14 residues. Germline V gene data show CDR1 as SGHVS and CDR2 as FQNEAQ. CDR3 region: CASSPRVGDYGYTF. CDR3 DNA sequence: TGTGCCAGCAGCCCCAGGGTTGGGGACTATGGCTACACCTTC. Supplemented by reference TRBV7-8 and TRBJ1-2, the full variable domain reads GAGVSQSPRYKVAKRGQDVALRCDPISGHVSLFWYQQALGQGPEFLTYFQNEAQLDKSGLPSDRFFAERPEGSVSTLKIQRTQQEDSAVYLCASSPRVGDYGYTFGSGTRLTVV.

The chain is built from TRBV30 and TRBJ1-6; D gene unclear. Per the germline V gene, CDR1 is GTSNPN and CDR2 is SVGIG (reference sequence). V lost 3 bases to trimming and J lost 8 bases, with 11 bases between them. This CDR3 is 13 amino acids long. CDR3 amino acids: CAWSGEYDSPLHF. The DNA for the CDR3 is TGTGCCTGGAGCGGGGAGTATGATTCACCCCTCCACTTT.

The chain is built from TRBV10-3 and TRBJ2-1, with unresolved D. The ends were cut back, 2 bases at V and 10 bases at J, with 9 bases in the middle. The CDR3 spans 12 residues. Germline lookup yields CDR1 ENHRY and CDR2 SYGVKD. The CDR3: CAISEIGEEQFF. The CDR3 DNA is TGTGCCATCAGTGAGATAGGAGAGGAGCAGTTCTTC.

This chain links TRBV27 with TRBJ1-4, with D possibly TRBD1 on 6 matching bases. Germline loops: CDR1 MNHEY, CDR2 SMNVEV (reference sequence). The V and J ends lost 6 bases and 10 bases respectively, with 18 bases between them. This CDR3 has 14 residues. The CDR3 sequence is CASSFDEGGGKLFF. For the CDR3, the DNA is TGTGCCAGCAGCTTTGACGAGGGAGGGGGAAAACTGTTTTTT.

This clone was counted between two and nine times. The chain joins TRBV5-1 to TRBJ1-2; 9 bases match TRBD1. V shed 3 bases, J shed 3 bases, and the junction held 3 bases outside the gene matches. The germline V gene encodes CDR1 SGHRS and CDR2 YFSETQ. The CDR3 contains 14 residues. The CDR3 loop is CASSSTGGDYGYTF. As DNA, the CDR3 is TGCGCCAGCAGCTCGACAGGGGGGGACTATGGCTACACCTTC.

The sample holds one count of this clone. V gene TRBV9 combines with J gene TRBJ2-5, with 7 bases that match TRBD2. This CDR3 region has 19 residues. V gave up 0 bases and J gave up 5 bases; unmatched junction bases: 19. Germline CDR1 reads SGDLS; CDR2 reads YYNGEE. This chain's CDR3 is CASSVATGAMGGPGETQYF. CDR3 in DNA: TGTGCCAGCAGCGTAGCTACAGGAGCTATGGGAGGGCCAGGGGAGACCCAGTACTTC.

Notes on this clone: Distinct nucleotide sequences in the sample also encode this CDR3. Here the CDR3 DNA reads TGTGCCAGCATCTACGCCTCCGAGCAGTACTTC. This encodes CASIYASEQYF. The rearrangement links TRBV2 to TRBJ2-7; D is unresolved. The CDR3 sequence is 11 residues long. Between the trimmed V and J ends, which lost 7 bases and 6 bases, there was a span of 10 bases. CDR1 SNHLY and CDR2 FYNNEI come from the germline V gene. Full variable domain (missing parts from reference TRBV2 and TRBJ2-7): EPEVTQTPSHQVTQMGQEVILRCVPISNHLYFYWYRQILGQKVEFLVSFYNNEISEKSEIFDDQFSVERPDGSNFTLKIRSTKLEDSAMYFCASIYASEQYFGPGTRLTVT.

A single count supports this clone. V gene TRBV19 combines with J gene TRBJ2-5; 8 bases line up with TRBD1. Trimming removed 5 bases from V and 1 base from J; junction bases left unmatched: 3. Per germline, CDR1 LNHDA and CDR2 SQIVND (reference sequence). This CDR3 has 14 residues. The CDR3 protein is CASSVTGAQETQYF. CDR3 coding DNA: TGTGCCAGTAGTGTGACAGGGGCCCAAGAGACCCAGTACTTC.

Note on this clone: One junction end does not reproduce the germline sequence, and a read error may be involved. The chain carries TRBV7-7 and TRBJ2-1, with a possible D match to TRBD2 (5 bases). The CDR3 is made up of 14 amino acids. Germline loops: CDR1 SSHAT, CDR2 FNYEAQ (reference sequence). The CDR3 DNA reads TGTGCTAGCAGCTTGGGAGCCTCCTACAATGAGCAGTTCTTC. Translation: CASSLGASYNEQFF.

This chain links TRBV9 with TRBJ2-2; D ambiguous. From germline, CDR1 is SGDLS and CDR2 YYNGEE. Trimming stripped 0 bases from V and 5 bases from J, with 8 bases between. CDR3 size: 14 residues. CDR3 residues: CASSVVPGTGELFF. CDR3 nucleotides: TGTGCCAGCAGCGTAGTTCCCGGTACCGGGGAGCTGTTTTTT.

The chain recombines TRBV27 with TRBJ2-7, with D perhaps TRBD1 (6 bases). Germline CDR1 is MNHEY and CDR2 is SMNVEV (reference sequence). CDR3 length equals 15 residues. The V gene lost 0 bases and the J gene lost 3 bases, with 12 bases spanning the gap. The chain's CDR3 is CASSLSTGRHYEQYF. The CDR3 DNA is TGTGCCAGCAGTTTATCAACAGGGCGCCACTACGAGCAGTACTTC.

V is TRBV28 and J is TRBJ1-1; maybe TRBD1 (5 bases). V shed 6 bases and J shed 3 bases, with 14 bases lying between them. The CDR3 consists of 14 residues. Germline V gene lookup returns CDR1 MDHEN and CDR2 SYDVKM. CDR3: CASRVGGVDTEAFF. CDR3 bases: TGTGCCAGCAGGGTGGGGGGGGTAGACACTGAAGCTTTCTTT.

V is TRBV19 and J is TRBJ1-2; a weak D match, TRBD1 (5 bases). The germline V gene has CDR1 LNHDA and CDR2 SQIVND (reference sequence). V shed 6 bases and J shed 3 bases, with 8 bases lying between them. The CDR3 sequence is 12 residues long. The CDR3 loop is CASRWGDYGYTF. The DNA for the CDR3 is TGTGCCAGTAGATGGGGGGACTATGGCTACACCTTC.

V usage is TRBV2 and J usage is TRBJ2-4; 7 bases align to TRBD2. With 5 bases clipped from V and 9 bases from J, the junction kept 13 bases outside the gene matches. From germline, CDR1 is SNHLY and CDR2 FYNNEI. The CDR3 extends over 15 amino acids. The CDR3 DNA follows: TGTGCCAGCAGTCAGACCGGGGAGGGTGGGTTCATTCAGTACTTC. Encoded protein: CASSQTGEGGFIQYF.

The sample holds a few counts of this clone. The V call is TRBV11-2, the J call TRBJ2-2; a weak D match, TRBD2 (5 bases). Per the germline V gene, CDR1 is SGHAT and CDR2 is FQNNGV. V shed 1 base and J shed 1 base, with 13 bases lying between them. CDR3 size: 17 residues. The CDR3 here is CASSLGSSGRNTGELFF. The CDR3 DNA sequence: TGTGCCAGCAGCTTAGGGAGCAGCGGCCGGAACACCGGGGAGCTGTTTTTT.

The chain is built from TRBV5-5 and TRBJ2-7; the match to TRBD2 covers 7 bases. V gave up 5 bases and J gave up 7 bases; unmatched junction bases: 15. This CDR3 comprises 15 residues. From germline, CDR1 is SGHKS and CDR2 YYEKEE (reference sequence). CDR3 region: CASSYLSAGVREQYF. Here the CDR3 DNA reads TGTGCCAGCAGTTACCTATCCGCGGGAGTTAGGGAGCAGTACTTC.

The V call is TRBV6-8, the J call TRBJ1-5, with D possibly being TRBD1 (5 bases). Trimming took off 5 bases at V and 3 bases at J, with 17 bases between the two ends. The CDR3 is made up of 16 amino acids. Germline lookup yields CDR1 MNHGY and CDR2 SAAAGT. CDR3: CASSQHPTGPNQPQHF. The DNA for the CDR3 is TGTGCCAGCAGTCAACACCCCACAGGTCCCAATCAGCCCCAGCATTTT.

The chain employs TRBV6-1 and TRBJ1-1; TRBD1 agrees at 9 bases. This CDR3 comprises 14 residues. CDR1 and CDR2 (germline): MNHNS, SASEGT. Germline trimming cut 0 bases from V and 7 bases from J; bases unmatched to any gene: 3. CDR3: CASSEAGTGLEAFF. In DNA, the CDR3 is TGTGCCAGCAGTGAAGCCGGGACAGGGCTTGAAGCTTTCTTT.

The V and J genes are TRBV28 and TRBJ2-7; maybe TRBD1 (5 bases). V lost 5 bases, J lost 4 bases, and 9 bases lay in between. This CDR3 comprises 12 residues. Germline lookup yields CDR1 MDHEN and CDR2 SYDVKM. This chain's CDR3 is CASSQGFYEQYF. Here the CDR3 DNA reads TGTGCCAGCAGTCAGGGATTTTACGAGCAGTACTTC.

The rearrangement uses TRBV25-1 and TRBJ2-1; 10 positions agree with TRBD1. J lost 8 bases, V lost 4 bases, and 8 bases had no gene match. The CDR3 consists of 15 residues. Germline CDR1 is MGHDK and CDR2 is SYGVNS. This CDR3 is CASSGQGALWYEQFF. CDR3 coding DNA: TGTGCCAGCAGTGGACAGGGGGCACTTTGGTATGAGCAGTTCTTC.

The chain combines TRBV19 with TRBJ1-5; unclear D gene. Trimming took off 6 bases at V and 1 base at J, with 13 bases between the two ends. This CDR3 region has 15 residues. CDR1 and CDR2 (germline): LNHDA, SQIVND (reference sequence). The CDR3 spells CASRDLGPSNQPQHF. In DNA form, the CDR3 reads TGTGCCAGTAGAGACCTTGGGCCGAGCAATCAGCCCCAGCATTTT.

The chain has TRBV2 and TRBJ2-3, with a possible D match to TRBD1 (6 bases). Trimming left V 8 bases short and J 2 bases short, with 14 bases between. Germline CDR1 and CDR2: SNHLY and FYNNEI. The CDR3 spans 14 residues. The CDR3 spells CASVLGDNTDTQYF. DNA of the CDR3: TGTGCCAGCGTTTTGGGGGACAACACAGATACGCAGTATTTT.

The count of this clone is one. The J gene is TRBJ2-2, the V gene TRBV4-2; the D gene is possibly TRBD2 (6 bases). The CDR3 contains 15 residues. CDR1 and CDR2 (germline): LGHNA, YNFKEQ. V lost 1 base and J 7 bases, leaving 13 bases between the germline ends. For the CDR3, the DNA is TGTGCCAGCAGCCAAGCGGGGGTAGCTAGCGGGGAGCTGTTTTTT. Encoded protein: CASSQAGVASGELFF.

The chain couples TRBV30 to TRBJ2-7; possibly TRBD2 for D (6 bases). V was pared by 1 base and J by 3 bases, with 25 bases between. This CDR3 is built from 18 residues. From germline, CDR1 is GTSNPN and CDR2 SVGIG (reference sequence). The CDR3 bases are TGTGCCTGGAGTGGACCGGGACTTCTCTTACGGCGTTACTACGAGCAGTACTTC. It specifies CAWSGPGLLLRRYYEQYF.

This chain joins TRBV2 and TRBJ2-7; D not resolved. The germline CDR1 and CDR2 sequences are SNHLY and FYNNEI. The CDR3 has 11 residues. V was cut by 7 bases and J by 1 base, with 5 bases left in between. Written as DNA, the CDR3 is TGTGCCAGCACCCAGTCCTACGAGCAGTACTTC. This translates into CASTQSYEQYF.

This clone was seen a handful of times. The chain couples TRBV5-1 to TRBJ2-7, with no clear D. V lost 0 bases to trimming and J lost 0 bases, with 10 bases between them. The length of the CDR3 is 15 residues. Germline CDR1 reads SGHRS; CDR2 reads YFSETQ. The CDR3 DNA reads as TGCGCCAGCAGCTTGGAGTCACGGAGCTCCTACGAGCAGTACTTC. This gives the protein CASSLESRSSYEQYF.